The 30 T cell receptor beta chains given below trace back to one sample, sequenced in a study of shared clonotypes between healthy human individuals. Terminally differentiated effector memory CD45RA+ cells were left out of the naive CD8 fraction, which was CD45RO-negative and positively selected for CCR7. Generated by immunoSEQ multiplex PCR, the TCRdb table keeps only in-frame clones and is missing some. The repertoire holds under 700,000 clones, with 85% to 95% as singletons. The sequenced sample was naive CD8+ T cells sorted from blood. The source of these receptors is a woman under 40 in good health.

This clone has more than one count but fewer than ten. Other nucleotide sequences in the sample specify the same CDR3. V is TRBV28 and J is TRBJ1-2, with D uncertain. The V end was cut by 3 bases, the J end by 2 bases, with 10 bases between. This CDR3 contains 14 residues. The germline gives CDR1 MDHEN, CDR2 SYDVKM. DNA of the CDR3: TGTGCCAGCAGTTTCCGGGGTTCCAACTATGGCTACACCTTC. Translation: CASSFRGSNYGYTF.

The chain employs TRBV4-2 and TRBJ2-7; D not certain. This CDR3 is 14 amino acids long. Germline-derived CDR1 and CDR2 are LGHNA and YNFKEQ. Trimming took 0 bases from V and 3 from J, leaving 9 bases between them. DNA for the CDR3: TGTGCCAGCAGCCAAGATTGGGGAAGCTACGAGCAGTACTTC. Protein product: CASSQDWGSYEQYF.

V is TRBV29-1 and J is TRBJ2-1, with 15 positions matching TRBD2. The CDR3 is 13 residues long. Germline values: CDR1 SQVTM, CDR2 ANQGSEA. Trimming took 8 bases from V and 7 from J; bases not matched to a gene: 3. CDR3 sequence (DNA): TGCAGCACCGGGACTAGCGGGAGGAATGAGCAGTTCTTC. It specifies CSTGTSGRNEQFF.

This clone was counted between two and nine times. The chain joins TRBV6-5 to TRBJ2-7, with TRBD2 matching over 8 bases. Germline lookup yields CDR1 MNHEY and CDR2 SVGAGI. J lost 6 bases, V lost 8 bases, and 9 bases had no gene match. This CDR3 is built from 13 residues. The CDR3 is CASQPREGGEQYF. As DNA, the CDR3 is TGTGCCAGCCAGCCCCGGGAGGGTGGCGAGCAGTACTTC.

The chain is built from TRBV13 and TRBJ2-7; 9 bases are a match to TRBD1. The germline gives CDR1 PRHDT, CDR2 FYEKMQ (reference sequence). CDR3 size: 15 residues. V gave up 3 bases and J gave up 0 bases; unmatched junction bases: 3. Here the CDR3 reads CASSFTGGDSYEQYF. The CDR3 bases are TGTGCCAGCAGCTTTACAGGGGGCGACTCCTACGAGCAGTACTTC.

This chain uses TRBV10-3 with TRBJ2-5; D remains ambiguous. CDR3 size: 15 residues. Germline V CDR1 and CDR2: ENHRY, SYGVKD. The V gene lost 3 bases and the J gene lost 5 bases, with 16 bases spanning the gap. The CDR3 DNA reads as TGTGCCATCAGTGATAGAGTCTCCCCCGGGGAGACCCAGTACTTC. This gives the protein CAISDRVSPGETQYF.

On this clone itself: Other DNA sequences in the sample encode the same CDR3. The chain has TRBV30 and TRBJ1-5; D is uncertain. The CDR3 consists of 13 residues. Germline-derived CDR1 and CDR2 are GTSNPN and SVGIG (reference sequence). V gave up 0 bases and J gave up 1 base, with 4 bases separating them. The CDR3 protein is CAWSVLSNQPQHF. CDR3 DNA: TGTGCCTGGAGTGTACTGAGCAATCAGCCCCAGCATTTT.

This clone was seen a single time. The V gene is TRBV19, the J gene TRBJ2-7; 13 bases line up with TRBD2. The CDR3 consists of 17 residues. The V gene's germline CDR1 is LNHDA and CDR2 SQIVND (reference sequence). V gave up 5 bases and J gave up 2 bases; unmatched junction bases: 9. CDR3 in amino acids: CASSPRTSGSQTYEQYF. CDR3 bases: TGTGCCAGTAGTCCCCGGACTAGCGGGAGTCAAACCTACGAGCAGTACTTC.

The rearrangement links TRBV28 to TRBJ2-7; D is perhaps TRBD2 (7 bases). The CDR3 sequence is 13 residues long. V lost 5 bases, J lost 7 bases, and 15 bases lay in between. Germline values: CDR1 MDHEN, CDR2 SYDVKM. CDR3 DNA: TGTGCCAGCAGTATGGCGGGGGCGTGGGAGCAGTACTTC. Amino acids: CASSMAGAWEQYF. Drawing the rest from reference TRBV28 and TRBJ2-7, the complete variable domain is DVKVTQSSRYLVKRTGEKVFLECVQDMDHENMFWYRQDPGLGLRLIYFSYDVKMKEKGDIPEGYSVSREKKERFSLILESASTNQTSMYLCASSMAGAWEQYFGPGTRLTVT.

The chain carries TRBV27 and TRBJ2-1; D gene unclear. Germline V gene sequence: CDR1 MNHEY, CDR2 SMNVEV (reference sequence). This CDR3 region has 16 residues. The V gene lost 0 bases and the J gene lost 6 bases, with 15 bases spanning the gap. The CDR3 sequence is CASSLSVTRIPNEQFF. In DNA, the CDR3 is TGTGCCAGCAGTTTATCAGTGACTCGCATCCCCAATGAGCAGTTCTTC.

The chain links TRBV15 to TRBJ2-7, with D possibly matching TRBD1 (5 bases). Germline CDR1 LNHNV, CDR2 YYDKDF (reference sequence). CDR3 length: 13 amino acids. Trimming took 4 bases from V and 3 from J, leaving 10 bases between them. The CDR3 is CATSMGPGYEQYF. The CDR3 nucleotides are TGTGCCACCAGCATGGGGCCGGGCTACGAGCAGTACTTC.

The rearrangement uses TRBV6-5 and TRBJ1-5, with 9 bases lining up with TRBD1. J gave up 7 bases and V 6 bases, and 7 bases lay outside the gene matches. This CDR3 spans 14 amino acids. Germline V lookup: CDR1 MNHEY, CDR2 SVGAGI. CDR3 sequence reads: CASSPGTGYQPQHF. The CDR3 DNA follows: TGTGCCAGCAGCCCCGGGACAGGGTACCAGCCCCAGCATTTT.

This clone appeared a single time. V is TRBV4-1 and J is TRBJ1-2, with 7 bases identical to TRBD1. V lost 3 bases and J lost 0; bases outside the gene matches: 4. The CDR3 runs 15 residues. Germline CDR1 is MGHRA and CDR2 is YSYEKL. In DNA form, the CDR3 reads TGCGCCAGCAGCCACCCGACAGGGACTAACTATGGCTACACCTTC. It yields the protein CASSHPTGTNYGYTF.

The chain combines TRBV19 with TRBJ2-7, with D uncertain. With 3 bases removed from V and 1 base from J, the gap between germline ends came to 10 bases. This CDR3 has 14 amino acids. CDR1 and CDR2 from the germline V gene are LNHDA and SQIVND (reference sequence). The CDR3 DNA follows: TGTGCCAGTAGTATCTATAAAAGGTCCTACGAGCAGTACTTC. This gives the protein CASSIYKRSYEQYF.

CDR3 in amino acids: CATAPEAGSYEQYF. CDR3 DNA sequence: TGTGCCACCGCCCCAGAAGCGGGCTCCTACGAGCAGTACTTC. The chain has TRBV2 and TRBJ2-7; D is perhaps TRBD2 (6 bases). The V end lost 10 bases, the J end lost 0 bases, and 16 bases lay between the germline ends. CDR1 is SNHLY, CDR2 FYNNEI, per germline. This CDR3 is built from 14 residues.

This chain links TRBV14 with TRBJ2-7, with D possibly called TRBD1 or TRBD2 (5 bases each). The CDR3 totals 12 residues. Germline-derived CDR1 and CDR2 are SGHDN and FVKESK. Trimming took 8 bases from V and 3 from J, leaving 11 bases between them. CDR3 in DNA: TGTGCCAGCGGCAAGAGGGGCTACGAGCAGTACTTC. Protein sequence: CASGKRGYEQYF. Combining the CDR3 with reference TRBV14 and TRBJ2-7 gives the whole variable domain EAGVTQFPSHSVIEKGQTVTLRCDPISGHDNLYWYRRVMGKEIKFLLHFVKESKQDESGMPNNRFLAERTGGTYSTLKVQPAELEDSGVYFCASGKRGYEQYFGPGTRLTVT.

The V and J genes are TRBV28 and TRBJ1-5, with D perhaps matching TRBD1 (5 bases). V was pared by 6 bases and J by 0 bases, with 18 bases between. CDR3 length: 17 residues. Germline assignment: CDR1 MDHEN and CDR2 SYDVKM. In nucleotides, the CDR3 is TGTGCCAGCAGACCCACCGACAGCCTCAATAGCAATCAGCCCCAGCATTTT. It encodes CASRPTDSLNSNQPQHF.

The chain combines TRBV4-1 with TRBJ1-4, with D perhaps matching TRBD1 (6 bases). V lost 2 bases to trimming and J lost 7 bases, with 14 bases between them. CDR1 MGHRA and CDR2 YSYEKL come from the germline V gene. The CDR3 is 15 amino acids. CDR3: CASSQNRDIAEKLFF. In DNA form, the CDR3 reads TGCGCCAGCAGCCAAAACCGGGACATTGCTGAAAAACTGTTTTTT.

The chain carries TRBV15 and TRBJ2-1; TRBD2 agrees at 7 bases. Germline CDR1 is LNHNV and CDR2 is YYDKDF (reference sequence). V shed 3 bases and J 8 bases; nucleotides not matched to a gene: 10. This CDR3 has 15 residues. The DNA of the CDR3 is TGTGCCACCAGCAGGGGGTTGCGGGAGAGGGATGAGCAGTTCTTC. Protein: CATSRGLRERDEQFF.

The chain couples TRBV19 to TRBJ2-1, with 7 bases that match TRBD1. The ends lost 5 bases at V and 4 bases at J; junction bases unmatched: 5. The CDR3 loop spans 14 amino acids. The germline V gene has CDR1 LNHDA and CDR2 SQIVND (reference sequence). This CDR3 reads CASSADRVYNEQFF. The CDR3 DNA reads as TGTGCCAGTAGTGCCGACAGGGTTTACAATGAGCAGTTCTTC.

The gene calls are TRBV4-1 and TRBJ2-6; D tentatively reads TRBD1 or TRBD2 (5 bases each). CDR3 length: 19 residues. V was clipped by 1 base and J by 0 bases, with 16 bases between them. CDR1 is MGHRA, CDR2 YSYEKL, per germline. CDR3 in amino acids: CASSQGGSRIFSGANVLTF. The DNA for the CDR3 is TGCGCCAGCAGCCAAGGGGGGAGTAGGATCTTCTCTGGGGCCAACGTCCTGACTTTC.

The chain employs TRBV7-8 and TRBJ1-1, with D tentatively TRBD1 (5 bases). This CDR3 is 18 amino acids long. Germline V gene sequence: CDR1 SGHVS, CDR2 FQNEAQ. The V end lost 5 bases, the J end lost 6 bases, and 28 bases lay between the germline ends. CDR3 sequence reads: CASSRRRIPRGYGAEAFF. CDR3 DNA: TGTGCCAGCAGCCGAAGACGAATACCACGGGGGTACGGGGCTGAAGCTTTCTTT.

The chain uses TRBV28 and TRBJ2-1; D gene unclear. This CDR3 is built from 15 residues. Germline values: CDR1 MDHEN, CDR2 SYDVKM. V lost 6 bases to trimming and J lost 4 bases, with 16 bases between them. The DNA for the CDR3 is TGTGCCAGCAGACCCCAGCCGCACTTATACAATGAGCAGTTCTTC. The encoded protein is CASRPQPHLYNEQFF. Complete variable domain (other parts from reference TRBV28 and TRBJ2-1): DVKVTQSSRYLVKRTGEKVFLECVQDMDHENMFWYRQDPGLGLRLIYFSYDVKMKEKGDIPEGYSVSREKKERFSLILESASTNQTSMYLCASRPQPHLYNEQFFGPGTRLTVL.

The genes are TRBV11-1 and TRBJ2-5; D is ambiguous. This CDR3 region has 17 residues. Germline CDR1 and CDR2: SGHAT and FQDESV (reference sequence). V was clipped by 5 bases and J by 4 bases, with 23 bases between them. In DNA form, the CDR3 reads TGTGCCAGCAGCCGCACGGCTCCAAAACGTCCCCTAGAGACCCAGTACTTC. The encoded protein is CASSRTAPKRPLETQYF.

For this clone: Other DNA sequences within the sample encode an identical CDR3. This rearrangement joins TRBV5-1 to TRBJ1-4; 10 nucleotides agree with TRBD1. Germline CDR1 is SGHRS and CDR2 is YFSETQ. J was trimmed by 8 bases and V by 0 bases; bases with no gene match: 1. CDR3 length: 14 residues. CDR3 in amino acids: CASSLGTGGEKLFF. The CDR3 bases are TGCGCCAGCAGCTTGGGGACAGGGGGAGAAAAACTGTTTTTT. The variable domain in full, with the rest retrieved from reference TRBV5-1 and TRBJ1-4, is KAGVTQTPRYLIKTRGQQVTLSCSPISGHRSVSWYQQTPGQGLQFLFEYFSETQRNKGNFPGRFSGRQFSNSRSEMNVSTLELGDSALYLCASSLGTGGEKLFFGSGTQLSVL.

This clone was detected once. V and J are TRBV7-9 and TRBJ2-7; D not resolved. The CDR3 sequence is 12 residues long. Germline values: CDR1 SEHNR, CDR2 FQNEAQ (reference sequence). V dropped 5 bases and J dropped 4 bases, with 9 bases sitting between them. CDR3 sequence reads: CASSHLKYEQYF. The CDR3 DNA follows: TGTGCCAGCAGCCACCTTAAATACGAGCAGTACTTC.

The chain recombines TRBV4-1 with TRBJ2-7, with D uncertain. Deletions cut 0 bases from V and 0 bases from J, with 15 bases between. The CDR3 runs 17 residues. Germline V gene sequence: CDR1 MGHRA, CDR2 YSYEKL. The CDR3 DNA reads TGCGCCAGCAGCCAAGATCAGGAAGGTCCTGACTCCTACGAGCAGTACTTC. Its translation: CASSQDQEGPDSYEQYF.

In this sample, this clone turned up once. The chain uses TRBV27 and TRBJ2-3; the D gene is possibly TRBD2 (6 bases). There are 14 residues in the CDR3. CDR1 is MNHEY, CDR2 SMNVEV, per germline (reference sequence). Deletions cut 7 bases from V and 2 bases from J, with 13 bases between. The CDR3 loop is CASTQGGATDTQYF. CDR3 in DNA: TGTGCCAGCACTCAGGGCGGGGCCACAGATACGCAGTATTTT.

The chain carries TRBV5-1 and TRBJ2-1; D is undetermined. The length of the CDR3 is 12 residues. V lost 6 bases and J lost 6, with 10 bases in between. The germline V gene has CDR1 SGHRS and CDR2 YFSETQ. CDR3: CASKAYLNEQFF. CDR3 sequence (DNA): TGCGCCAGCAAGGCCTACCTCAATGAGCAGTTCTTC.

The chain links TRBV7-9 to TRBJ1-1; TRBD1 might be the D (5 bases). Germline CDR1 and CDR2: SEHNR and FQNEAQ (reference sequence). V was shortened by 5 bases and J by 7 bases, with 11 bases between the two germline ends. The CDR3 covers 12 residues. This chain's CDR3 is CASSTERGEAFF. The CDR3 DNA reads TGTGCCAGCAGCACCGAGAGGGGTGAAGCTTTCTTT.